The 14 T cell receptor beta chains presented below share a single source sample, sequenced in a study of T-cell reconstitution after alpha-beta-depleted transplantation in children. TCRbeta library construction was performed incorporating unique molecular identifiers. TCRdb processed the PCR reads anew with MiXCR; each CDR3 protein has one entry. The sample shows a few hundred thousand distinct CDR3 sequences, approximately 23% of them seen only once. Sequenced material: PBMCs, mostly from graft donor cells, taken 180 days after TCRalphabeta/CD19-depleted stem cell transplant. Receptors were obtained from a male patient aged 10 to 17 who had a stem cell transplant for acute lymphoblastic leukemia, so the T cells may come from the graft donor.

This sequence joins TRBV5-1 and TRBJ1-1; D is possibly TRBD1 (6 bases). CDR3 length: 13 amino acids. The germline CDR1 and CDR2 sequences are SGHRS and YFSETQ. V lost 0 bases to trimming and J lost 10 bases, with 13 bases between them. The CDR3 DNA sequence: TGCGCCAGCAGCTTGGAGGTGGGGGCGAGAGCTTTCTTT. Translated: CASSLEVGARAFF. The entire variable domain, with the rest obtained from reference TRBV5-1 and TRBJ1-1, is as follows: KAGVTQTPRYLIKTRGQQVTLSCSPISGHRSVSWYQQTPGQGLQFLFEYFSETQRNKGNFPGRFSGRQFSNSRSEMNVSTLELGDSALYLCASSLEVGARAFFGQGTRLTVV.

This clonotype was observed a handful of times. The chain recombines TRBV5-1 with TRBJ2-2; possible D gene TRBD1, 5 bases. Germline V gene sequence: CDR1 SGHRS, CDR2 YFSETQ. CDR3 length: 16 residues. Trimming shortened V by 4 bases and J by 0 bases, and 13 bases separated the two germline ends. The CDR3 reads CASSIRQYANTGELFF. CDR3 DNA: TGCGCCAGCAGCATTCGACAGTACGCGAACACCGGGGAGCTGTTTTTT.

This clonotype turned up a few times. The rearrangement uses TRBV20-1 and TRBJ1-1; unclear D gene. The germline gives CDR1 DFQATT, CDR2 SNEGSKA (reference sequence). The CDR3 contains 14 residues. Trimming removed 2 bases at V and 0 bases at J, with 10 bases between. The CDR3 loop reads CSARKGSVNTEAFF. For the CDR3, the DNA is TGCAGTGCTAGAAAAGGCAGCGTGAACACTGAAGCTTTCTTT.

This chain joins TRBV12-3 or TRBV12-4 and TRBJ2-6; D is unclear. The CDR3 totals 15 residues. Trimming pared 3 bases from V and 0 bases from J, leaving 6 bases between. CDR3 sequence reads: CASSFKSSGANVLTF. The CDR3, as DNA: TGTGCCAGCAGTTTCAAGAGCTCTGGGGCCAACGTCCTGACTTTC.

This clonotype has more than one count but fewer than ten. The rearrangement links TRBV7-9 to TRBJ2-1; 7 positions agree with TRBD1. The germline CDR1 and CDR2 sequences are SEHNR and FQNEAQ (reference sequence). The CDR3 runs to 14 residues. V lost 10 bases to trimming and J lost 5 bases; unmatched junction nucleotides: 11. The CDR3 DNA reads TGTGCCATCTGGGGACAGAGTAGAAACAATGAGCAGTTCTTC. Protein sequence: CAIWGQSRNNEQFF.

This chain joins TRBV5-1 and TRBJ1-6, with a weak D call TRBD1 (5 bases). CDR3 length equals 13 residues. CDR1 SGHRS and CDR2 YFSETQ come from the germline V gene. V lost 4 bases, J lost 7 bases, and 9 bases lay in between. The CDR3 DNA reads TGCGCCAGCAGCAGCCGACAGAATTCACCCCTCCACTTT. Encoded protein: CASSSRQNSPLHF.

This clonotype was recorded at least ten times. The gene calls are TRBV9 and TRBJ2-2; a possible D gene is TRBD1 (5 bases). The CDR3 spans 14 residues. Trimming shortened V by 0 bases and J by 4 bases, and 7 bases separated the two germline ends. Germline lookup yields CDR1 SGDLS and CDR2 YYNGEE. The CDR3 region has the DNA TGTGCCAGCAGCGTAGGGGGCGGCACCGGGGAGCTGTTTTTT. Its translation is CASSVGGGTGELFF.

This clonotype appeared a few times. The genes are TRBV9 and TRBJ2-1; 8 positions agree with TRBD2. The germline CDR1 and CDR2 sequences are SGDLS and YYNGEE. V lost 1 base to trimming and J lost 8 bases; unmatched junction nucleotides: 8. The CDR3 totals 15 residues. The CDR3 bases are TGTGCCAGCAGCGTATTATTAGCGGGAATCGATGAGCAGTTCTTC. The encoded protein is CASSVLLAGIDEQFF.

The chain uses TRBV24-1 and TRBJ2-5, with TRBD2 as a possible D gene (6 bases). V was clipped by 4 bases and J by 0 bases, with 8 bases between them. The CDR3 spans 14 residues. Looked up from germline, CDR1 is KGHDR and CDR2 is SFDVKD. The CDR3 DNA is TGTGCCACCAGTGACGCGGGGCACCAAGAGACCCAGTACTTC. Translated: CATSDAGHQETQYF.

The rearrangement joins TRBV29-1 to TRBJ2-2; D perhaps matches TRBD1 (5 bases). CDR1 is SQVTM, CDR2 ANQGSEA, per germline. Trimming cost V 4 bases and J 4 bases, with 16 bases left between them. The CDR3 has 15 residues. CDR3 nucleotides: TGCAGCGTTGGGGGCGGCACCACTCCCACCGGGGAGCTGTTTTTT. Protein product: CSVGGGTTPTGELFF.

The table lists this clonotype with a few counts. The chain recombines TRBV7-9 with TRBJ2-1; 11 positions match TRBD2. CDR1 is SEHNR and CDR2 is FQNEAQ in the germline V gene (reference sequence). The junction had 9 bases not matched to a gene; V was cut back by 5 bases and J by 6 bases. The CDR3 length is 16 residues. The CDR3 sequence: CASSPPLAGEGNEQFF. DNA for the CDR3: TGTGCCAGCAGCCCCCCACTAGCGGGAGAGGGCAATGAGCAGTTCTTC. Together with reference TRBV7-9 and TRBJ2-1, the CDR3 gives the full variable domain: DTGVSQNPRHKITKRGQNVTFRCDPISEHNRLYWYRQTLGQGPEFLTYFQNEAQLEKSRLLSDRFSAERPKGSFSTLEIQRTEQGDSAMYLCASSPPLAGEGNEQFFGPGTRLTVL.

Of note for this clonotype: A much larger clone sits a single nucleotide away, making a read error possible. The chain has TRBV7-9 and TRBJ2-1; D uncertain. Germline values: CDR1 SEHNR, CDR2 FQNEAQ (reference sequence). CDR3 length equals 11 residues. The CDR3 bases are TGTGCCAGCAGCTCCTACCATGAGCAGTTCTTC. This encodes CASSSYHEQFF.

The chain carries TRBV27 and TRBJ2-2; either TRBD1 or TRBD2 may fit D (5 bases each). Trimming took 7 bases from V and 2 from J, leaving 23 bases between them. Germline assignment: CDR1 MNHEY and CDR2 SMNVEV (reference sequence). This CDR3 contains 18 residues. The CDR3 is CASTQGQRRLLNTGELFF. The CDR3 coding sequence is TGTGCCAGCACCCAGGGCCAGCGGAGACTTCTTAACACCGGGGAGCTGTTTTTT.

This clonotype has ten or more counts. The chain has TRBV24-1 and TRBJ1-5, with 7 bases matching TRBD1. Germline CDR1 and CDR2: KGHDR and SFDVKD. This CDR3 is 12 amino acids long. Losses at the gene ends were 8 bases for V and 5 bases for J; bases not matched to a gene: 2. DNA of the CDR3: TGTGCCACCACAGGGGGTGATCAGCCCCAGCATTTT. Its protein is CATTGGDQPQHF.